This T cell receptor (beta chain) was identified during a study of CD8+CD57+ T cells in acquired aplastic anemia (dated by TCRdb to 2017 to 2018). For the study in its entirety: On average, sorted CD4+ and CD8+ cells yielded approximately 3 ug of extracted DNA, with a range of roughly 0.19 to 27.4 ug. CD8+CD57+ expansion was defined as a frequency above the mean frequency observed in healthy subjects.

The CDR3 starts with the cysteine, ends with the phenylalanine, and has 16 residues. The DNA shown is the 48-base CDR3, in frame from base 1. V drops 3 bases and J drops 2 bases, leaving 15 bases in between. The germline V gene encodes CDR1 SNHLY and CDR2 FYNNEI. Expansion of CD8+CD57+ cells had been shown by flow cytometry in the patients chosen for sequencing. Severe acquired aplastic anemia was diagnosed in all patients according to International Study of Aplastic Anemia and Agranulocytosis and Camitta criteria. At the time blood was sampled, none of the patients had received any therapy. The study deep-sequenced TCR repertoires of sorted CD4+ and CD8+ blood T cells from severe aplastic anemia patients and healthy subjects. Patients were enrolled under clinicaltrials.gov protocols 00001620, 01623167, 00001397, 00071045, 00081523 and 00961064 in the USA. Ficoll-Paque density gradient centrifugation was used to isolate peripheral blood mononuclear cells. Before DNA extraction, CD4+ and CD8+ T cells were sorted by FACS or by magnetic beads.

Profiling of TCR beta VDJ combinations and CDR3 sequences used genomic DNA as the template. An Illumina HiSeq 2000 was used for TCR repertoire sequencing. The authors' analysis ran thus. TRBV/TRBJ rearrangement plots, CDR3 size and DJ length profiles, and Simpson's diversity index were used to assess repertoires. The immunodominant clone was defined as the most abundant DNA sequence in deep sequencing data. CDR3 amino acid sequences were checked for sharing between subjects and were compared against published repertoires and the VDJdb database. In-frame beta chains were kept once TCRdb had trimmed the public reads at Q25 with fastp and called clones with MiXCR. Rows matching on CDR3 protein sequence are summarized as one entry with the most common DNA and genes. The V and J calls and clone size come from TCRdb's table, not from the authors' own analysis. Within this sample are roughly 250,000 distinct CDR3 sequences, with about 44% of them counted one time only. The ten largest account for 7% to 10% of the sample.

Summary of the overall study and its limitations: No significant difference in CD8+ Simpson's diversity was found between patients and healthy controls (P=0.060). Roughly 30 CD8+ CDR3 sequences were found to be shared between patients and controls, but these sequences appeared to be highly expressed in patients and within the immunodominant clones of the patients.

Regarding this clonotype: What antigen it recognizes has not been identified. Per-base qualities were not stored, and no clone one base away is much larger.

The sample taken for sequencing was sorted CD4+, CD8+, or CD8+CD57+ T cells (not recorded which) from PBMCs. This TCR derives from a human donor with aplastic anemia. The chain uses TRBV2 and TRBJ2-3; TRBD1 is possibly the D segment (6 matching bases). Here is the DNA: TGTGCCAGCAGTGAGAGATGGACAGACTTCACAGATACGCAGTATTTT. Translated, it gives CASSERWTDFTDTQYF.